This T cell receptor beta chain was identified in a study of shared clonotypes between healthy human individuals. Study-wide results and limits: In contrast to clonotypes shared by all four donors, non-shared clonotypes had lower generation probabilities. Large depth notwithstanding, sorted-subset sequencing proved incomplete by rarefaction. The study found about 5% of naive CD4 clonotypes shared across several donors.

Original analysis: Filtering differed because ImmunoSEQ produced junction-only sequences that carried no quality scores. Sequencing used immunoSEQ multiplex PCR; TCRdb keeps in-frame clones, though not all of them. Clone size and V and J calls were adopted from that table, with D and trimming inferred from the DNA. This table has some 1,100,000 clones, around 78% appearing once. In regard to this clone: Its antigen is not known.

Sample: memory CD4+ T cells from PBMCs. Subset given: CD45RA-negative fraction. The receptor was isolated from a man younger than 35 in good health. Some clones in this sample may be carry-over from other donors' samples.

The chain's CDR3 is CASSLDSGANVLTF. The CDR3, as DNA: TGCGCCAGCAGCCTGGACTCTGGGGCCAACGTCCTGACTTTC. The chain uses TRBV4-1 and TRBJ2-6, with D unclear. The ends were cut back, 4 bases at V and 0 bases at J, with 4 bases in the middle. There are 14 residues in the CDR3. Germline loops: CDR1 MGHRA, CDR2 YSYEKL.